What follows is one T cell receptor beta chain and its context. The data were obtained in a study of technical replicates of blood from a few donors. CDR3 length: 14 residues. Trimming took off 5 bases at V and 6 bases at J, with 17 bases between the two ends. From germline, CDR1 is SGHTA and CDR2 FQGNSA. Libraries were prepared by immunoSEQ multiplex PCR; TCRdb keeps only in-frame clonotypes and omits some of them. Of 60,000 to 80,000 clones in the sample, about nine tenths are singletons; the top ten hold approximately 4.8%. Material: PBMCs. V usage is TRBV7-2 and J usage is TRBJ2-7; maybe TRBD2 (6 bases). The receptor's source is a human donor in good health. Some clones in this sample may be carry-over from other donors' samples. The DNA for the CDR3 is TGTGCCAGCAGCGAACGGGGGTTTCGGACCGAGCAGTACTTC. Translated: CASSERGFRTEQYF.